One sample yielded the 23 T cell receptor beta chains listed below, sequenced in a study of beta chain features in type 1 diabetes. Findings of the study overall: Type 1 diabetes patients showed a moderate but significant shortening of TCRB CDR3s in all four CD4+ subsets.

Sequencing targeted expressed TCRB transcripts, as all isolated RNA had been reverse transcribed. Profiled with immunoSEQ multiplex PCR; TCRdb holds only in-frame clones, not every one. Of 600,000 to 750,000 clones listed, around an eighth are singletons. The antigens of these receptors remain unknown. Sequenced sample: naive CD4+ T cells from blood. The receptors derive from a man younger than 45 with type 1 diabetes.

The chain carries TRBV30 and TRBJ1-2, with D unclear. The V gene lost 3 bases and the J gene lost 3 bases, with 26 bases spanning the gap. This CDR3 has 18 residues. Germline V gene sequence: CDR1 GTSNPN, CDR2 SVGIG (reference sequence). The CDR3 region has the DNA TGTGCCTGGAGCGGAAGTGGAACTTCTAGATATGTTCACTATGGCTACACCTTC. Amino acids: CAWSGSGTSRYVHYGYTF.

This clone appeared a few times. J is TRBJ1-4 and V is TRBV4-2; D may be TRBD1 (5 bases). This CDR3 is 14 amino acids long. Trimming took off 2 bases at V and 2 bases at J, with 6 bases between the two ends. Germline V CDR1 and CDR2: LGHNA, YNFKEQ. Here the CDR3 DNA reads TGTGCCAGCAGCCAATGGGACACTAATGAAAAACTGTTTTTT. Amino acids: CASSQWDTNEKLFF.

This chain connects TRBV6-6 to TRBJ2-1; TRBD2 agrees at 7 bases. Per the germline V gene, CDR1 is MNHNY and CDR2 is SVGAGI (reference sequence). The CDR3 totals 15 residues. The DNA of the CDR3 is TGTGCGATCTCGAAACGTGGCGGGGGTGACAATGAGCAGTTCTTC. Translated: CAISKRGGGDNEQFF.

The CDR3 reads CASSLAQGLTGDEQYF. The CDR3 DNA reads as TGTGCCAGCAGCTTAGCGCAGGGACTGACCGGCGACGAGCAGTACTTC. The chain has TRBV7-2 and TRBJ2-7; TRBD2 is a possible D gene (6 bases). The V and J ends lost 0 bases and 5 bases respectively, with 17 bases between them. Germline V gene data show CDR1 as SGHTA and CDR2 as FQGNSA. The CDR3 consists of 16 residues.

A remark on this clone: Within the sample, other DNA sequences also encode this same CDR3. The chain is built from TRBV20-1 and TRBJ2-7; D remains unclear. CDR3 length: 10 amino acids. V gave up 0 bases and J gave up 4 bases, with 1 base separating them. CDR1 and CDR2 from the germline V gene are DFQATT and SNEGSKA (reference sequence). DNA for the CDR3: TGCAGTGCTAGAGAATACGAGCAGTACTTC. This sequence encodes CSAREYEQYF.

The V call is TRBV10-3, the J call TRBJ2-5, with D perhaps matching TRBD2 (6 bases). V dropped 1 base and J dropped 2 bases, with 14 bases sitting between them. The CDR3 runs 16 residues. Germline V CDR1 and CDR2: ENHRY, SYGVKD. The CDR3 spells CAISELTPGLQETQYF. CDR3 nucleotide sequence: TGTGCCATCAGTGAGTTGACCCCGGGACTTCAAGAGACCCAGTACTTC.

The chain's CDR3 is CASSGRDSRSYTF. CDR3 nucleotide sequence: TGTGCCAGCAGTGGGAGGGACTCTCGGAGCTACACCTTC. The gene calls are TRBV25-1 and TRBJ1-2; possible D gene TRBD1, 5 bases. This CDR3 spans 13 amino acids. V was shortened by 4 bases and J by 9 bases, with 15 bases between the two germline ends. Germline lookup yields CDR1 MGHDK and CDR2 SYGVNS.

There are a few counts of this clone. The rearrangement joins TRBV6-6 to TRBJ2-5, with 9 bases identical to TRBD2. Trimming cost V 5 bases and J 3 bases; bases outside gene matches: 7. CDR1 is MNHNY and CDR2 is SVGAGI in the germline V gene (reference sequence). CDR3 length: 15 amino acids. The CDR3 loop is CASSSPIAGEETQYF. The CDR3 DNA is TGTGCCAGCAGTAGTCCCATAGCGGGGGAAGAGACCCAGTACTTC.

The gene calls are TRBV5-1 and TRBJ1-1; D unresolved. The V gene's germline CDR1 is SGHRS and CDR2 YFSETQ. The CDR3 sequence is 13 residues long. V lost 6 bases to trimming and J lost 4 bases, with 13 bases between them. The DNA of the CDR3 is TGCGCCAGCACAAAGACATCGACCACTGAAGCTTTCTTT. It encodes CASTKTSTTEAFF.

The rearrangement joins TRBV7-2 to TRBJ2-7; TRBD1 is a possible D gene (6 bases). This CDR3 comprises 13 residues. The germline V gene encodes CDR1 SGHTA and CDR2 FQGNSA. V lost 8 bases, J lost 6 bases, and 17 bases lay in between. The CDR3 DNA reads TGTGCCAGCGCACAGACAGGTGGTCTCGAGCAGTACTTC. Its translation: CASAQTGGLEQYF.

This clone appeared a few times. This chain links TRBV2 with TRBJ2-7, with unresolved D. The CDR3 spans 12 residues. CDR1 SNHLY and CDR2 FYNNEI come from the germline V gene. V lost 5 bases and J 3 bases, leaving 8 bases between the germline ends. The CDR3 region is CASSLDGYEQYF. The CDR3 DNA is TGTGCCAGCAGTCTCGACGGCTACGAGCAGTACTTC.

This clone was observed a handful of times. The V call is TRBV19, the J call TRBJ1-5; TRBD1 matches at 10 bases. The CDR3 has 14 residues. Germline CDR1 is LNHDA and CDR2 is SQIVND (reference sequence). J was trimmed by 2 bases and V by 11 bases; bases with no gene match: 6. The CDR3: CAGSGTGGNQPQHF. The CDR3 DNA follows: TGTGCCGGTTCCGGGACAGGGGGCAATCAGCCCCAGCATTTT.

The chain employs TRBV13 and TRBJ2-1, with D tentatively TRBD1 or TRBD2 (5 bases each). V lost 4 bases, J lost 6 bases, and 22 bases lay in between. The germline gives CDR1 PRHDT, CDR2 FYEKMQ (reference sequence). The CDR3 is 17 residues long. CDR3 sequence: CASSSPGPLGDANEQFF. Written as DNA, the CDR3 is TGTGCCAGCAGCTCCCCGGGACCTTTGGGCGATGCCAATGAGCAGTTCTTC.

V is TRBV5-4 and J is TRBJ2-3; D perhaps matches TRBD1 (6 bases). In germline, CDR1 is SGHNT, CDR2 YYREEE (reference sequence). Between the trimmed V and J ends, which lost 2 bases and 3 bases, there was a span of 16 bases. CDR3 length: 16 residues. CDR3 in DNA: TGTGCCAGCAGCTTTGGCAGGGGCGGGTCAACAGATACGCAGTATTTT. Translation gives CASSFGRGGSTDTQYF. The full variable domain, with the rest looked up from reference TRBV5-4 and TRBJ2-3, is ETGVTQSPTHLIKTRGQQVTLRCSSQSGHNTVSWYQQALGQGPQFIFQYYREEENGRGNFPPRFSGLQFPNYSSELNVNALELDDSALYLCASSFGRGGSTDTQYFGPGTRLTVL.

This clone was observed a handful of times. The CDR3 region has the DNA TGTGCCAGCAGCTTAGTCAGCTATGGCTACACCTTC. Amino acids: CASSLVSYGYTF. The chain employs TRBV13 and TRBJ1-2; D uncertain. Germline V gene lookup returns CDR1 PRHDT and CDR2 FYEKMQ (reference sequence). The CDR3 extends over 12 amino acids. V was trimmed by 1 base and J by 4 bases, leaving 4 bases between them.

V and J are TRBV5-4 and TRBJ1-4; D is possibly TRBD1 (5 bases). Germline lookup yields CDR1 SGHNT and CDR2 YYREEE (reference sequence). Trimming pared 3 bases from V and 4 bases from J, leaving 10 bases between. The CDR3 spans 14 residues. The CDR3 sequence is CASSWDGFNEKLFF. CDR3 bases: TGTGCCAGCAGCTGGGACGGGTTTAATGAAAAACTGTTTTTT.

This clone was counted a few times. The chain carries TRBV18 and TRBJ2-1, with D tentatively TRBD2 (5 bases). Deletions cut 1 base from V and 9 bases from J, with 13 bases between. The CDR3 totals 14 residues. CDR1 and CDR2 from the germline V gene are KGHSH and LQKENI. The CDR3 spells CASSPRNAEGEQFF. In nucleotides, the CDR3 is TGTGCCAGCTCACCACGAAACGCAGAGGGTGAGCAGTTCTTC.

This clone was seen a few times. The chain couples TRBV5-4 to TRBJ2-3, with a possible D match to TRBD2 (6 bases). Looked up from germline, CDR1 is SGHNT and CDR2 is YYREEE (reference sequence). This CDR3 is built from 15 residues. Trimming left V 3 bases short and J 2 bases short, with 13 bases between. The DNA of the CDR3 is TGTGCCAGCAGCTCAACACTAGCCCTCACAGATACGCAGTATTTT. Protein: CASSSTLALTDTQYF.

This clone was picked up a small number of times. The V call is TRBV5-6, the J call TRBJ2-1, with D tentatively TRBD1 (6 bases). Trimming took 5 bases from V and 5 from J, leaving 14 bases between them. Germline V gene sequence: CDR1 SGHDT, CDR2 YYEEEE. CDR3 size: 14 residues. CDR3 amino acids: CASSFGTRHNEQFF. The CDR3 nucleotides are TGTGCCAGCAGTTTCGGGACACGGCACAATGAGCAGTTCTTC.

Here the CDR3 DNA reads TGTGCCAGCAGTGAATATTGGACCGGGGAGCTGTTTTTT. Translating it yields CASSEYWTGELFF. This rearrangement joins TRBV25-1 to TRBJ2-2; D not resolved. This CDR3 comprises 13 residues. Germline V gene lookup returns CDR1 MGHDK and CDR2 SYGVNS. The ends were cut back, 0 bases at V and 5 bases at J, with 4 bases in the middle.

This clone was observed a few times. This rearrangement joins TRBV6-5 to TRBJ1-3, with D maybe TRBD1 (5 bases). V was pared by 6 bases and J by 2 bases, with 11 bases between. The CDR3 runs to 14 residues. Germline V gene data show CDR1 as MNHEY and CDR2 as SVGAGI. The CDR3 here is CASRDTLAGNTIYF. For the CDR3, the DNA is TGTGCCAGCAGGGACACTTTGGCTGGAAACACCATATATTTT.

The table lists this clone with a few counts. The CDR3 reads CASSSRTYNQPQHF. CDR3 nucleotides: TGTGCCAGCAGCTCTCGGACGTACAATCAGCCCCAGCATTTT. The chain couples TRBV7-2 to TRBJ1-5; unclear D gene. The CDR3 totals 14 residues. CDR1 and CDR2 (germline): SGHTA, FQGNSA. Deletions cut 4 bases from V and 3 bases from J, with 10 bases between.

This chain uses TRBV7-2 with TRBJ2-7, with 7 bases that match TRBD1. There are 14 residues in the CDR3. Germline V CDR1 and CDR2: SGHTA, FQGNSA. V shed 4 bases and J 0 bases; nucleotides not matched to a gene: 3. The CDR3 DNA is TGTGCCAGCAGCTCCTGGGACAGCTCCTACGAGCAGTACTTC. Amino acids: CASSSWDSSYEQYF.